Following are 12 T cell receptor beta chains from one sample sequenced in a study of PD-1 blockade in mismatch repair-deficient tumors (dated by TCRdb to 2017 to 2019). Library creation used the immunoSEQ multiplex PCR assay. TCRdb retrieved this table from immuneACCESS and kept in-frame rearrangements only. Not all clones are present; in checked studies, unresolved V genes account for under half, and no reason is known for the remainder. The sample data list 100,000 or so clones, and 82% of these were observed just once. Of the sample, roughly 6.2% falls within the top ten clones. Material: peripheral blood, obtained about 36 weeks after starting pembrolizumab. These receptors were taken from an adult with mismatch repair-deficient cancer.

The CDR3 nucleotides read TGTGCCAGTAGCCCCCTGACAGGCGTCTATGGCTACACCTTC. Amino acid sequence: CASSPLTGVYGYTF. This chain connects TRBV19 to TRBJ1-2; D is possibly TRBD1 (6 bases). CDR1 and CDR2 (germline): LNHDA, SQIVND (reference sequence). With 6 bases removed from V and 4 bases from J, the gap between germline ends came to 15 bases. The CDR3 is 14 amino acids.

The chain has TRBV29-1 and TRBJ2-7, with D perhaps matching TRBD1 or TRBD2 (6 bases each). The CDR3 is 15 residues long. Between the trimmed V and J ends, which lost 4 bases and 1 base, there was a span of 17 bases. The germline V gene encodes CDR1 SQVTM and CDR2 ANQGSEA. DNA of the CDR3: TGCAGCGTTGTTGTCCGGGGGCCAGGGTCCTACGAGCAGTACTTC. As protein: CSVVVRGPGSYEQYF.

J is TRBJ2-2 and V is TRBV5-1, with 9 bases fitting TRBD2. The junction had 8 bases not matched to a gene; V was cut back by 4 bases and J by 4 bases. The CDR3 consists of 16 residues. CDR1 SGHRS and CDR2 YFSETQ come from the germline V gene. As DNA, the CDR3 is TGCGCCAGCAGCCGTTCTGCGGGGGGGCTCACCGGGGAGCTGTTTTTT. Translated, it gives CASSRSAGGLTGELFF.

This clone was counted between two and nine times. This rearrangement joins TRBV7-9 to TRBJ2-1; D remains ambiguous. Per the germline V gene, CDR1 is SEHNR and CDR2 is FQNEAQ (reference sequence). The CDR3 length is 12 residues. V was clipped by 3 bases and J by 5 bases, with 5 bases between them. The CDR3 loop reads CASSFLNNEQFF. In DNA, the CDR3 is TGTGCCAGCAGCTTCCTCAACAATGAGCAGTTCTTC.

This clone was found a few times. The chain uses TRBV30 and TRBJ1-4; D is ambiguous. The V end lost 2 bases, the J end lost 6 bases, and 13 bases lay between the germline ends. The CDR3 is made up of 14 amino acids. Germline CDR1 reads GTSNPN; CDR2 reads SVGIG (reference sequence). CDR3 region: CAWSSTLVDEKLFF. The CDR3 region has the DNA TGTGCCTGGAGTAGCACCCTAGTTGATGAAAAACTGTTTTTT.

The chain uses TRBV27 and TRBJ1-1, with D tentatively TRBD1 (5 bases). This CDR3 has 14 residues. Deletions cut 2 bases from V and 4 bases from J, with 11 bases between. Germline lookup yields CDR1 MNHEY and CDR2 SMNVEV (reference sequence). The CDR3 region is CASSLGGDFTEAFF. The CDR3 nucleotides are TGTGCCAGCAGTTTAGGGGGGGACTTCACTGAAGCTTTCTTT.

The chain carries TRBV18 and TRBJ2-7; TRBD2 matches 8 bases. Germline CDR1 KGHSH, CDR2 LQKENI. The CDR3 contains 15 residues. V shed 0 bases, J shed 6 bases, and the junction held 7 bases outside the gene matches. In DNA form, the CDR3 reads TGTGCCAGCTCACCACCGGGACTAGGCTTCGGCGAGCAGTACTTC. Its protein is CASSPPGLGFGEQYF.

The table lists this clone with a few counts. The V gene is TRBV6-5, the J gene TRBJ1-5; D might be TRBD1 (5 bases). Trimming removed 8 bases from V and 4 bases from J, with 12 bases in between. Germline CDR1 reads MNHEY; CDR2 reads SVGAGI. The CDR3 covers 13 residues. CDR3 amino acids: CASSSRGNQPQHF. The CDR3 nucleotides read TGTGCCAGCTCCTCGCGGGGGAATCAGCCCCAGCATTTT.

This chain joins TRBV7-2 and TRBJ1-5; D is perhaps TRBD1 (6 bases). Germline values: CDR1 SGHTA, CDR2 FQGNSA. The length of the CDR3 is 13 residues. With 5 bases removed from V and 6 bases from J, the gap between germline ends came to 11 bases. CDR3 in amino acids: CASSPRGGQPQHF. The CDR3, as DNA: TGTGCCAGCAGCCCCAGGGGTGGTCAGCCCCAGCATTTT.

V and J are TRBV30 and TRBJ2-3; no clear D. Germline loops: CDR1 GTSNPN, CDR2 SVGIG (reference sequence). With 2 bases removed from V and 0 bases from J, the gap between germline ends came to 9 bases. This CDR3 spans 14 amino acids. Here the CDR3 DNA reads TGTGCCTGGAGTCCACTACATAGCACAGATACGCAGTATTTT. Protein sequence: CAWSPLHSTDTQYF.

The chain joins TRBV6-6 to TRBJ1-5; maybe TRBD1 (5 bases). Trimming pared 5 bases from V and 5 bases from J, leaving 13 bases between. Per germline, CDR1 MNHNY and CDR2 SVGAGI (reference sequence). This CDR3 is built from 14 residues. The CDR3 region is CASSRDRFDQPQHF. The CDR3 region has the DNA TGTGCCAGCAGTCGTGACAGATTTGATCAGCCCCAGCATTTT.

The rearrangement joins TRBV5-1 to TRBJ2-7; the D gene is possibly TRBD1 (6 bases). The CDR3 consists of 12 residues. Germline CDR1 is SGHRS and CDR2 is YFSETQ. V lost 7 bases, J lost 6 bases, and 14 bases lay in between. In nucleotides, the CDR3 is TGCGCCAGCTTCCGGGACATGGGCGAGCAGTACTTC. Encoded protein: CASFRDMGEQYF.